This note documents a single TCR beta chain sequence. V dropped 4 bases and J dropped 2 bases, with 6 bases sitting between them. Germline assignment: CDR1 MDHEN and CDR2 SYDVKM. The CDR3 is made up of 14 amino acids. This entry is derived from a study of blood T cell repertoires in COVID-19. Background on the study: Samples taken during acute and convalescent COVID-19 were collected in the United States, Italy and Spain.

Assay used: immunoSEQ multiplex PCR; TCRdb lists only in-frame clones, some missing. The sample includes roughly 130,000 clones, roughly 84% of them seen just once. This rearrangement joins TRBV28 to TRBJ2-6; a possible D gene is TRBD2 (5 bases). Material: PBMCs or T cells enriched from blood (not recorded which). This clonotype was sampled from a woman aged 25 to 39 who had recovered from COVID-19. This CDR3 is CASSSGTGANVLTF. CDR3 DNA: TGTGCCAGCAGTTCCGGGACTGGGGCCAACGTCCTGACTTTC.